Below are 16 T cell receptor beta chains sequenced from a single sample in a study of cytomegalovirus exposure and HLA in healthy donors. This PCR relied on a set of 60 Vbeta primers and 13 Jbeta primers. Data came from immunoSEQ multiplex PCR; TCRdb stores just in-frame clones and leaves some out. The profile shows about 99,000 clones, around 65% of them singletons. Sequencing used PBMCs. Every receptor here comes from a woman in her forties or fifties in good health and CMV-seronegative.

The sample holds a few counts of this clone. This chain joins TRBV6-1 and TRBJ2-7; possible D gene TRBD2, 5 bases. This CDR3 region has 14 residues. Trimming removed 5 bases from V and 6 bases from J, with 17 bases in between. Per the germline V gene, CDR1 is MNHNS and CDR2 is SASEGT. In DNA, the CDR3 is TGTGCCAGCAGTTTCCGACTACGTGGAGGCGAGCAGTACTTC. It translates to CASSFRLRGGEQYF.

The chain is built from TRBV10-3 and TRBJ2-2, with no clear D. Germline V gene sequence: CDR1 ENHRY, CDR2 SYGVKD. Trimming cost V 7 bases and J 6 bases, with 9 bases left between them. The CDR3 is made up of 12 amino acids. As DNA, the CDR3 is TGTGCCATCAACACTAACGCCGGGGAGCTGTTTTTT. Translated: CAINTNAGELFF.

The rearrangement links TRBV6-5 to TRBJ1-5; D is uncertain. Germline loops: CDR1 MNHEY, CDR2 SVGAGI. Trimming pared 5 bases from V and 6 bases from J, leaving 11 bases between. This CDR3 has 13 amino acids. The CDR3 sequence is CASSSKSSQPQHF. The CDR3 DNA sequence: TGTGCCAGCAGTAGCAAGAGTAGTCAGCCCCAGCATTTT.

This clone was detected a few times. The chain employs TRBV5-8 and TRBJ1-1; TRBD1 aligns across 8 bases. Per germline, CDR1 SGHTS and CDR2 YDEGEE. V lost 1 base, J lost 10 bases, and 9 bases stayed unmatched. The CDR3 contains 14 residues. DNA for the CDR3: TGTGCCAGCAGCTTGAGTTGGCAGGGGGCTGGAGCTTTCTTT. This sequence encodes CASSLSWQGAGAFF.

The V call is TRBV19, the J call TRBJ2-7; D may be TRBD1 (5 bases). This CDR3 region has 14 residues. V gave up 5 bases and J gave up 0 bases, with 11 bases separating them. Germline CDR1 is LNHDA and CDR2 is SQIVND (reference sequence). The CDR3 DNA is TGTGCCAGTAGTCAACAGGCTTCCTCCTACGAGCAGTACTTC. It encodes CASSQQASSYEQYF.

This clone has just one count. The J gene is TRBJ2-7, the V gene TRBV19; D is possibly TRBD2 (6 bases). The CDR3 is 14 amino acids. Trimming stripped 7 bases from V and 7 bases from J, with 20 bases between. CDR1 is LNHDA, CDR2 SQIVND, per germline (reference sequence). DNA of the CDR3: TGTGCCAGTACCACTGCCGGGACCGCGGGGGAGCAGTACTTC. It yields the protein CASTTAGTAGEQYF.

There are a few counts of this clone. V usage is TRBV27 and J usage is TRBJ1-2, with D possibly TRBD1 on 5 matching bases. V was pared by 5 bases and J by 3 bases, with 13 bases between. CDR3 length: 14 amino acids. The germline gives CDR1 MNHEY, CDR2 SMNVEV (reference sequence). The CDR3 protein is CASSRVWGDYGYTF. The CDR3 DNA is TGTGCCAGCAGTCGCGTATGGGGGGACTATGGCTACACCTTC.

The rearrangement links TRBV19 to TRBJ2-7, with TRBD1 matching 7 bases. Germline loops: CDR1 LNHDA, CDR2 SQIVND (reference sequence). With V trimmed by 7 bases and J by 1 base, 13 bases remained unmatched. CDR3 length equals 16 residues. CDR3 sequence: CASKGDTGTASYEQYF. The DNA for the CDR3 is TGTGCCAGTAAGGGGGACACCGGGACAGCTTCCTACGAGCAGTACTTC. The full variable domain, with the rest looked up from reference TRBV19 and TRBJ2-7, is DGGITQSPKYLFRKEGQNVTLSCEQNLNHDAMYWYRQDPGQGLRLIYYSQIVNDFQKGDIAEGYSVSREKKESFPLTVTSAQKNPTAFYLCASKGDTGTASYEQYFGPGTRLTVT.

This clone was counted a few times. The chain joins TRBV5-6 to TRBJ1-5; D perhaps matches TRBD1 (6 bases). V was cut by 4 bases and J by 2 bases, with 19 bases left in between. CDR3 length: 17 amino acids. CDR1 is SGHDT, CDR2 YYEEEE, per germline. This chain's CDR3 is CASSLRQAPAGNQPQHF. Written as DNA, the CDR3 is TGTGCCAGCAGCCTTAGACAGGCCCCCGCGGGCAATCAGCCCCAGCATTTT.

V is TRBV5-4 and J is TRBJ2-1; 8 nucleotides agree with TRBD1. Per germline, CDR1 SGHNT and CDR2 YYREEE (reference sequence). The V segment lost 4 bases and the J segment 8 bases; nucleotides outside the gene matches: 11. The CDR3 runs to 15 residues. CDR3 in DNA: TGTGCCAGCAGCGACGGGACAGGTTTGGTCTATGAGCAGTTCTTC. This translates into CASSDGTGLVYEQFF.

This clone was counted once. The chain uses TRBV5-6 and TRBJ1-5; D gene ambiguous. CDR1 is SGHDT, CDR2 YYEEEE, per germline. The CDR3 totals 14 residues. V lost 0 bases and J lost 0, with 4 bases in between. CDR3 coding DNA: TGTGCCAGCAGCTTGGCAGGTAGCAATCAGCCCCAGCATTTT. Residues: CASSLAGSNQPQHF.

This clone has only one observation. V usage is TRBV6-5 and J usage is TRBJ2-7; D might be TRBD1 (6 bases). The germline V and J ends were trimmed by 4 bases and 1 base, with 14 bases remaining between them. The CDR3 loop spans 15 amino acids. Germline CDR1 reads MNHEY; CDR2 reads SVGAGI. The CDR3 coding sequence is TGTGCCAGCAGTTGGGCTACAGGGCGATCCTACGAGCAGTACTTC. Its translation: CASSWATGRSYEQYF.

This chain uses TRBV28 with TRBJ2-2, with 7 bases matching TRBD2. With 7 bases clipped from V and 4 bases from J, the junction kept 3 bases outside the gene matches. Germline V gene data show CDR1 as MDHEN and CDR2 as SYDVKM. The CDR3 is made up of 13 amino acids. CDR3 coding DNA: TGTGCCAGCAACCTAGCGGTCACCGGGGAGCTGTTTTTT. Amino acids: CASNLAVTGELFF.

The chain has TRBV6-5 and TRBJ1-1; 10 bases line up with TRBD1. Germline V gives CDR1 MNHEY, CDR2 SVGAGI. The CDR3 spans 14 residues. V gave up 7 bases and J gave up 9 bases; unmatched junction bases: 11. The CDR3 nucleotides are TGTGCCAGCATCGACCGGACAGGGGGGAGAAAAGCTTTCTTT. It codes for CASIDRTGGRKAFF.

This chain joins TRBV7-2 and TRBJ2-1, with 10 bases matching TRBD2. Germline V gene lookup returns CDR1 SGHTA and CDR2 FQGNSA. CDR3 length: 15 residues. The ends lost 5 bases at V and 4 bases at J; junction bases unmatched: 5. The chain's CDR3 is CASSPSGGIYNEQFF. The CDR3, as DNA: TGTGCCAGCAGCCCTAGCGGGGGAATTTACAATGAGCAGTTCTTC.

The chain is built from TRBV2 and TRBJ2-4, with a weak D call TRBD1 (6 bases). V lost 8 bases and J lost 2, with 16 bases in between. This CDR3 contains 15 residues. Germline values: CDR1 SNHLY, CDR2 FYNNEI. As DNA, the CDR3 is TGTGCCAGCGTCGAGGGGGTCGGGTCCAAAAACATTCAGTACTTC. Amino acids: CASVEGVGSKNIQYF.